The 5 T cell receptor beta chains presented below share a single source sample, sequenced in a study of OX40 agonist ivuxolimab in advanced cancers. The protocol was immunoSEQ multiplex PCR, while the TCRdb copy is restricted to in-frame clones and leaves out a portion. The table lists over 85,000 clones, about 91% of them singletons. The sequencing used CD4+ or CD8+ T cells sorted from blood, collected in a trial of the OX40 agonist ivuxolimab. The receptor source for this set is an adult with an advanced solid tumor such as melanoma, head and neck, liver or kidney cancer.

The chain couples TRBV28 to TRBJ2-1, with unresolved D. The CDR3 has 12 residues. The germline CDR1 and CDR2 sequences are MDHEN and SYDVKM. V gave up 7 bases and J gave up 3 bases, with 7 bases separating them. This chain's CDR3 is CASKSVYNEQFF. In DNA form, the CDR3 reads TGTGCCAGCAAGAGTGTCTACAATGAGCAGTTCTTC.

The chain carries TRBV7-2 and TRBJ2-7; D tentatively reads TRBD1 or TRBD2 (7 bases each). V was cut by 5 bases and J by 7 bases, with 18 bases left in between. This CDR3 has 14 residues. Per germline, CDR1 SGHTA and CDR2 FQGNSA. CDR3 in amino acids: CASSPSGRGGEQYF. DNA for the CDR3: TGTGCCAGCAGCCCCTCGGGCAGGGGGGGAGAGCAGTACTTC.

The rearrangement joins TRBV5-6 to TRBJ2-7; unclear D gene. CDR3 size: 12 residues. V was clipped by 3 bases and J by 5 bases, with 9 bases between them. CDR1 SGHDT and CDR2 YYEEEE come from the germline V gene. In DNA, the CDR3 is TGTGCCAGCAGCTCTACCGTCCACGAGCAGTACTTC. This gives the protein CASSSTVHEQYF.

This rearrangement joins TRBV28 to TRBJ2-5; D not resolved. Between the trimmed V and J ends, which lost 2 bases and 9 bases, there was a span of 13 bases. CDR3 length: 13 residues. CDR1 is MDHEN and CDR2 is SYDVKM in the germline V gene. CDR3 in amino acids: CASSLRVPVAQYF. For the CDR3, the DNA is TGTGCCAGCAGTTTAAGGGTCCCGGTGGCCCAGTACTTC.

The genes are TRBV19 and TRBJ2-6; D possibly corresponds to TRBD1 (5 bases). The germline V and J ends were trimmed by 10 bases and 2 bases, with 12 bases remaining between them. Per the germline V gene, CDR1 is LNHDA and CDR2 is SQIVND (reference sequence). The CDR3 spans 14 residues. This chain's CDR3 is CAIAEGAGANVLTF. CDR3 bases: TGTGCCATAGCAGAAGGGGCTGGGGCCAACGTCCTGACTTTC.